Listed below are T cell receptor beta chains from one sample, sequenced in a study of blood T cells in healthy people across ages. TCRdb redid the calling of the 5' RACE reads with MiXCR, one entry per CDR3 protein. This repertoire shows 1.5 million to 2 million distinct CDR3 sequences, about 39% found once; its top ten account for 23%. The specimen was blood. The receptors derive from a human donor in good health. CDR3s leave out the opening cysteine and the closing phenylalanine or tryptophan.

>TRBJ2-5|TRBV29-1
SVQGRETQY
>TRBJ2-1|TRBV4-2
ASSQEGQGDNEQF
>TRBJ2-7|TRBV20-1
SASMAGLASYEQY
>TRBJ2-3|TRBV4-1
ASSQVGSGGPAEDTQY
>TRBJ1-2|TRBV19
ASSINPGDSDYSYT
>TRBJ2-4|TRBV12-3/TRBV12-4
ASGTNKNIQY
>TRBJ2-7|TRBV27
ASSLLGGDSYEQY
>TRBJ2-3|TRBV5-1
ASSPRLEPDTQY
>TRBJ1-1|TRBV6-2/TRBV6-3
ASSLDPGRMNTEAF
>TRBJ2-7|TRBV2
ASRAGGSRDEQY
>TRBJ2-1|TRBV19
ASSPLAGASSYNEQF
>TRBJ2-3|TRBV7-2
ASSYDRFNADTQY
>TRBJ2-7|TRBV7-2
TSSSPREGWNYEQY
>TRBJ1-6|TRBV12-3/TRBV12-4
ASSWQGNSPLH
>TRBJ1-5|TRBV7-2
ASSFEWDQPQH
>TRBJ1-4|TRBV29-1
SVTTAQRGEKLF
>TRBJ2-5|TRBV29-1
SVVGQIRETQY
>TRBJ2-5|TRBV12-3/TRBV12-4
VSSLRGEETQY
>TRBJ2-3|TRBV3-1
ASSQDWAGMDADTQY
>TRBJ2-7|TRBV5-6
ASSGTSDYEQY
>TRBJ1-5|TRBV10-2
ASSESTSINQPQH